This T cell receptor beta chain came from a study of blood T cell repertoires in COVID-19. Study at large: Acute-phase and convalescent COVID-19 samples originated in the United States, Italy and Spain. PBMCs, B-cell-depleted T cells, or T cells provided the cDNA or gDNA that made up the material.

This CDR3 region has 14 residues. The V segment lost 5 bases and the J segment 1 base; nucleotides outside the gene matches: 4. CDR1 is SQVTM and CDR2 is ANQGSEA in the germline V gene. Profiled with immunoSEQ multiplex PCR; TCRdb holds only in-frame clones, not every one. The profile shows approximately 280,000 clones, 85% of them singletons. This TCR was sampled from a man in his fifties with active or convalescent COVID-19. V gene TRBV29-1 combines with J gene TRBJ1-3; TRBD1 matches at 8 bases. Sequenced sample: peripheral blood. CDR3 sequence (DNA): TGCAGCGTTCTTACAGGGGGATCTGGAAACACCATATATTTT. It is translated as CSVLTGGSGNTIYF.